This entry concerns a single TCR beta chain. Germline V gene lookup returns CDR1 SEHNR and CDR2 FQNEAQ (reference sequence). Losses at the gene ends were 1 base for V and 6 bases for J; bases not matched to a gene: 0. The CDR3 runs to 13 residues. Original analysis: Amplification from reference gene primers served as the basis for estimated nucleated cell counts. Method: immunoSEQ multiplex PCR; TCRdb's copy keeps in-frame clones and lacks some. For V, J and clone size, that table is used; D and trimming come from the DNA. This sample has some 460,000 clones; roughly nine tenths occur once, and the top ten carry around 0.64%. Cohort 3 recovered donors had two negative PCRs, clearance, or symptom resolution. The record originates from a study of blood T cell repertoires in COVID-19.

This chain joins TRBV7-9 and TRBJ1-2; 9 bases match TRBD1. The source material was PBMCs or T cells enriched from blood (not recorded which). The TCR originated in a woman aged 18-29 years who had recovered from COVID-19. Written as DNA, the CDR3 is TGTGCCAGCAGCTTAGGGACAGGGGATGGCTACACCTTC. Amino acid sequence: CASSLGTGDGYTF.